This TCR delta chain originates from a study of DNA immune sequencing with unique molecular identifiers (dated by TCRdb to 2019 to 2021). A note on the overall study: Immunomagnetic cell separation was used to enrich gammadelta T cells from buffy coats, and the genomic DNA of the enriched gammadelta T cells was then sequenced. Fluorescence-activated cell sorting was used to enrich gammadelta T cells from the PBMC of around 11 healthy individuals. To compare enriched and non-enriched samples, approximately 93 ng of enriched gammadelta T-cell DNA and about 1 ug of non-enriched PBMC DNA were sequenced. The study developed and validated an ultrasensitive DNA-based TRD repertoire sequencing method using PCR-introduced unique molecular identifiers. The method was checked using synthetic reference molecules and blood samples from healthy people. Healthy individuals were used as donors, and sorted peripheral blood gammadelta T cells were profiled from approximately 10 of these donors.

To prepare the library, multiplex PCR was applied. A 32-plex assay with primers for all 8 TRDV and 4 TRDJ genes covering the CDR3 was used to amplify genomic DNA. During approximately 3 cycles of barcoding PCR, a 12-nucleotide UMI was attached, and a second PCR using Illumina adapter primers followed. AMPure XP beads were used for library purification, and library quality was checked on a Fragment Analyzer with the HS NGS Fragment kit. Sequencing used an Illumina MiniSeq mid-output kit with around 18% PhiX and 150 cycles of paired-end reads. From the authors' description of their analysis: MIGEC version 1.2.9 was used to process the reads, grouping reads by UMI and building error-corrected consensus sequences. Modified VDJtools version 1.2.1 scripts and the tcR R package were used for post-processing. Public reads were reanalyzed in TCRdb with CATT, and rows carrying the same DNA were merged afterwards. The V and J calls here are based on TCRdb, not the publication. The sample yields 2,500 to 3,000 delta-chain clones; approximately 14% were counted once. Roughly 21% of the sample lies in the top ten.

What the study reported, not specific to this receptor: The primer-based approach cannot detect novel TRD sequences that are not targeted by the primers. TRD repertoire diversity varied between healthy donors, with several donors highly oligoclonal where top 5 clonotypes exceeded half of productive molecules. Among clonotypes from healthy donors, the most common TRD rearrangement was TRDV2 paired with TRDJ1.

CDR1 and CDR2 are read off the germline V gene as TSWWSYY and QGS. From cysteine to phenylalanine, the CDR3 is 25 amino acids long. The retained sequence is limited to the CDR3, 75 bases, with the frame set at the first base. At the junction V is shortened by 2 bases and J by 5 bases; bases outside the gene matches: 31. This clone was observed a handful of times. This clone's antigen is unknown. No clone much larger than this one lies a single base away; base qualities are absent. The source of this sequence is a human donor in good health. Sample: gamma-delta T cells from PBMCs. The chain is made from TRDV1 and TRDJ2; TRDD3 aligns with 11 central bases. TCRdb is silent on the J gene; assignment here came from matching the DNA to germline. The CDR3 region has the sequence CALGERERSVLHGEWGIRGTAQLFF. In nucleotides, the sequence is TGTGCTCTTGGGGAAAGAGAAAGAAGCGTCCTACACGGGGAATGGGGGATACGCGGTACAGCACAACTCTTCTTT.